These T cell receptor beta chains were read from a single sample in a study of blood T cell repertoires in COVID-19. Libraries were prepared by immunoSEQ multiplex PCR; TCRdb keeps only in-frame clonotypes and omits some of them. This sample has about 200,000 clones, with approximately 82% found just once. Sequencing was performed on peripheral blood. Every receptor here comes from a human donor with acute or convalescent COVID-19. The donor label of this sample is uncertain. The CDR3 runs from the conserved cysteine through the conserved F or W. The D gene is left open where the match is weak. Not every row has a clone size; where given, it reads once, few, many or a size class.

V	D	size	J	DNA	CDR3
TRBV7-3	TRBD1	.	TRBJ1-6	TGTGCCAGCAGCCAAGGGACAGGGGGCTCACCCCTCCACTTT	CASSQGTGGSPLHF
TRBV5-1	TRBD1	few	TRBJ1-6	TGCGCCAGCAGCCGCGGACAGGGCTCCTATAATTCACCCCTCCACTTT	CASSRGQGSYNSPLHF
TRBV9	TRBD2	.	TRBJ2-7	TGTGCCAGCAGCGCCGGGACTAGCAGTTACGAGCAGTACTTC	CASSAGTSSYEQYF
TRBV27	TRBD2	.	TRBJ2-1	TGTGCCAGCAGGGGGACTAGCGGTTACAATGAGCAGTTCTTC	CASRGTSGYNEQFF
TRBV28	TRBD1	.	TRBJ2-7	TGTGCCAGCATCCCGGCCCAGCCGGGACAGGGGGACTTC	CASIPAQPGQGDF
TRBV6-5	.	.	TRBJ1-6	TGTGCCAGCAGTTACACGGGGATTTCCAATTCACCCCTCCACTTT	CASSYTGISNSPLHF
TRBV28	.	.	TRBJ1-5	TGTGCCAGCAGTTTATCCAGGGGATCCCAGCCCCAGCATTTT	CASSLSRGSQPQHF
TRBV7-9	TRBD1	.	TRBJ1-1	TGTGCCAGCAGCACCCAGGGGGCAGGCACTGAAGCTTTCTTT	CASSTQGAGTEAFF
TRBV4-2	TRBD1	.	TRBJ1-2	TGTGCCAGCAGCCAAGAGTTGCGAGACAGGGGATTCTACACCTTC	CASSQELRDRGFYTF
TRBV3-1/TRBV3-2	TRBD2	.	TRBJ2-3	TGTGCCAGCAGCCTTTGGAGAGAGCTAGCGGGGGCTCGGACAGATACGCAGTATTTT	CASSLWRELAGARTDTQYF
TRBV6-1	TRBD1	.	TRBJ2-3	TGTGCCAGCAGTGAAGGCAGGGGGACGGATACGCAGTATTTT	CASSEGRGTDTQYF
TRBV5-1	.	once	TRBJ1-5	TGCGCCAGCAGCTTGATAGACCCGAGGTTTAGCAATCAGCCCCAGCATTTT	CASSLIDPRFSNQPQHF
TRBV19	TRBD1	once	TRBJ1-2	TGTGCCAGTACCGGACAGGGGATAGTTAGGGGCTACACCTTC	CASTGQGIVRGYTF
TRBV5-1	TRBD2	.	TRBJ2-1	TGCGCCAGCAGCCCATCAGGGGGGACTAGCGGGAGTACCTACAATGAGCAGTTCTTC	CASSPSGGTSGSTYNEQFF
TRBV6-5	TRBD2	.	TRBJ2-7	TGTGCCAGCAGGGCAACTAGCGGGTCCTCCTACGAGCAGTACTTC	CASRATSGSSYEQYF
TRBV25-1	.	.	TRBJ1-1	TGTGCCAGCATAAAGGGGGAGAAGAACACTGAAGCTTTCTTT	CASIKGEKNTEAFF
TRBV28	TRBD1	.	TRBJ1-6	TGTGCCAGCAGTTTAGCCGGGACAGGGGGTTCACCCCTCCACTTT	CASSLAGTGGSPLHF
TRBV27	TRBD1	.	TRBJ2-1	TGTGCCAGCAGTTTATCAAGGGACAGAGCCTACAATGAGCAGTTCTTC	CASSLSRDRAYNEQFF
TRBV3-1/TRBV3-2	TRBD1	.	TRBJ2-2	TGTGCCAGCAGCCTATCGGGACAGGGACGGACCGGGGAGCTGTTTTTT	CASSLSGQGRTGELFF
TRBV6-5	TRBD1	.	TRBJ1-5	TGTGCCAGCAGCCCCCCAGGGGGCGGTCAGCCCCAGCATTTT	CASSPPGGGQPQHF
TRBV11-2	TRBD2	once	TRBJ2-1	TGTGCCAGCAGCTTAGGGGGACTAGCGGGAGGAGGGAATGAGCAGTTCTTC	CASSLGGLAGGGNEQFF
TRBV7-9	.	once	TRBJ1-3	TGTGCCAGCAGCTTAGCGCAGACAGTAGGAAACACCATATATTTT	CASSLAQTVGNTIYF
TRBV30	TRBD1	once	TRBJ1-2	TGTGCCTGGAGTTCCGGCGGCAACCTGGGACAGGAGAGAGGCTACACCTTC	CAWSSGGNLGQERGYTF
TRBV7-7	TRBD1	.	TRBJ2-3	TGTGCCAGCAGCCCCGGGACAGGAGTAGATACGCAGTATTTT	CASSPGTGVDTQYF
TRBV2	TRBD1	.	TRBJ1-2	TGTGCCAGCAGTGAAGGTGGACAGGTTCTGAGCTACACCTTC	CASSEGGQVLSYTF
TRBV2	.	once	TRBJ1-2	TGTGCCAGTTCAGAGGGGGTTAACTATGGCTACACCTTC	CASSEGVNYGYTF
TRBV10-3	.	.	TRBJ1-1	TGTGCCATCAGTAGGACAGCAGGAGTCGGCACTGAAGCTTTCTTT	CAISRTAGVGTEAFF
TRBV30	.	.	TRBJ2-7	TGTGCCTGGAGTGTTAACAGATACGAGCAGTACTTC	CAWSVNRYEQYF
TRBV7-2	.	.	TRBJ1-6	TGTGCCAGCAGCCGGGGCGGGGAGGCCCTCCACTTT	CASSRGGEALHF
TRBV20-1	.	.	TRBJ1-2	TGCAGTGCCGACAGCAACTATGGCTACACCTTC	CSADSNYGYTF
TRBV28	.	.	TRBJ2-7	TGTGCCACCGCAAGACAGGCCCCCTACGAGCAGTACTTC	CATARQAPYEQYF
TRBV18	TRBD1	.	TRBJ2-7	TGTGCCAGCTCACCCGTGCAGGGGGCGAACGAGCAGTACTTC	CASSPVQGANEQYF
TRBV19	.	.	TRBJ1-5	TGTGCCAGTAGTATGGAAGGGGTGACTTGGAATCAGCCCCAGCATTTT	CASSMEGVTWNQPQHF
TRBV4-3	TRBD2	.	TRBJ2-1	TGCGCCAGCAGCCAAGAACCCGGACTAGCGGCCAATGAGCAGTTCTTC	CASSQEPGLAANEQFF
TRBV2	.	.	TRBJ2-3	TGTGCCAGCAGTCCAGGGGTTACTAGCACAGATACGCAGTATTTT	CASSPGVTSTDTQYF
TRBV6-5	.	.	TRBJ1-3	TGTGCCAGCAGTTACCGGTCTGGAAACACCATATATTTT	CASSYRSGNTIYF
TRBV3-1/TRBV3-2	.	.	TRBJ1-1	TGTGCCAGCAGCCGGCGGGCAGGAGGGACCACTGAAGCTTTCTTT	CASSRRAGGTTEAFF